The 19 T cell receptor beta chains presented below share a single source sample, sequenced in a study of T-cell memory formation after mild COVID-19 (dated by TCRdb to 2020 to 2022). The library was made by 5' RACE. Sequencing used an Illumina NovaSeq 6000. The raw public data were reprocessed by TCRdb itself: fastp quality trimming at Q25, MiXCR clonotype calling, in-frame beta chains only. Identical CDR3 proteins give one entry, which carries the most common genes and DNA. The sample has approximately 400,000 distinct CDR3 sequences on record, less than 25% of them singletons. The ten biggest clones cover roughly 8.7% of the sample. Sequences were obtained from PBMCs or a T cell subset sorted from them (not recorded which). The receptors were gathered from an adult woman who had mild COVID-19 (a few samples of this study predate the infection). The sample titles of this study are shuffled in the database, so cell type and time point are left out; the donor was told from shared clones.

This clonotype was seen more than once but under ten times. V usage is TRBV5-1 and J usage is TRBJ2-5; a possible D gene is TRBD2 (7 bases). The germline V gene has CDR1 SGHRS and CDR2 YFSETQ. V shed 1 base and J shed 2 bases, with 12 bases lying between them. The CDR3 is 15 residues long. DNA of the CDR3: TGCGCCAGCAGCTTGAGGGCGGGGGCTCAAGAGACCCAGTACTTC. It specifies CASSLRAGAQETQYF.

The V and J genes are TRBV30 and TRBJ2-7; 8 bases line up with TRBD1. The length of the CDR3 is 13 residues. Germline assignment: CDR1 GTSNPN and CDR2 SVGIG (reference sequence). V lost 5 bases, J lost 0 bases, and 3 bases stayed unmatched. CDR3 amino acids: CAWAGTGSYEQYF. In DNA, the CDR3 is TGTGCCTGGGCGGGGACAGGCTCCTACGAGCAGTACTTC.

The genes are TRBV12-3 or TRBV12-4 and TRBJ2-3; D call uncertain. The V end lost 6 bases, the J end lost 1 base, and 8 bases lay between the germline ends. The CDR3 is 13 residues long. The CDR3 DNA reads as TGTGCCAGCAGGGGGTACCGCACAGATACGCAGTATTTT. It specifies CASRGYRTDTQYF.

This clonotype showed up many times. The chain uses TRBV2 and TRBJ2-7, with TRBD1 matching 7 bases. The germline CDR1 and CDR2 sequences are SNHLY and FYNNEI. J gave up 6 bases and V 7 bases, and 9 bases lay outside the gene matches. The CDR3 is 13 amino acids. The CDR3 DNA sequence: TGTGCCAGCACCTTCTTGAGGGACAGCGAGCAGTACTTC. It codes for CASTFLRDSEQYF.

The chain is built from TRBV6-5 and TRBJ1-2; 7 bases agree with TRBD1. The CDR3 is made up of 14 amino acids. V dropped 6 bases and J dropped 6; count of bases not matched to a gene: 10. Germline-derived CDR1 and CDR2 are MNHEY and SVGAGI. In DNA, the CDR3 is TGTGCCAGCAGCAACCGGACAGGAGGGCATGGCTACACCTTC. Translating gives CASSNRTGGHGYTF.

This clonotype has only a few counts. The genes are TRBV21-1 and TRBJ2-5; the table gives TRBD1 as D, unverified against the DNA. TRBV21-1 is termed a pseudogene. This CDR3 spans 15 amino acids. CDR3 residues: CASSKGRGLRETQYF. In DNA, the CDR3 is TGTGCCAGCAGCAAAGGTCGGGGGCTGCGGGAGACCCAGTACTTC.

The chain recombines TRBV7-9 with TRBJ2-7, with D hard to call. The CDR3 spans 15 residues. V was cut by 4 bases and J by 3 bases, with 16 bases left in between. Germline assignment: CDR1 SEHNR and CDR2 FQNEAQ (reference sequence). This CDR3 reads CASSSQDQSGYEQYF. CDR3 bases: TGTGCCAGCAGCTCCCAAGACCAATCCGGCTACGAGCAGTACTTC.

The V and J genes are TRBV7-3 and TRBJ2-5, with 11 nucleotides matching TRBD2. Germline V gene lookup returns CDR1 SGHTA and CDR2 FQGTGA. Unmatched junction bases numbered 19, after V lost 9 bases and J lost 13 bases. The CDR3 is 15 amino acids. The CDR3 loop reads CARGTSGAPGCSPYF. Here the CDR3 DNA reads TGTGCCAGGGGGACTAGCGGTGCCCCTGGGTGCTCGCCGTACTTC.

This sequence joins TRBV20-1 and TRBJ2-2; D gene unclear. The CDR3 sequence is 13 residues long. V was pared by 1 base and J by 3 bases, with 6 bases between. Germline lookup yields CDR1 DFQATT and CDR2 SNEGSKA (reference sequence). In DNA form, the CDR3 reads TGCAGTGCTAGAGTGGCAGACACCGGGGAGCTGTTTTTT. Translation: CSARVADTGELFF.

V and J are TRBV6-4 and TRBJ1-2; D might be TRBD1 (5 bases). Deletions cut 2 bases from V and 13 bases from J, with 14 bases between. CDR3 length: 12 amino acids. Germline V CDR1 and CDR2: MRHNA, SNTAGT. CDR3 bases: TGTGCCAGCAGTGACCGCGGAGGGGAGTGCACCTTC. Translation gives CASSDRGGECTF.

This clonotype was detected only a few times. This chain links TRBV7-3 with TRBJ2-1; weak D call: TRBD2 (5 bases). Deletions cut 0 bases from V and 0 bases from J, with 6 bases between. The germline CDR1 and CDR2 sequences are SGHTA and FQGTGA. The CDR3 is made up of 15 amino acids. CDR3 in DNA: TGTGCCAGCAGCTTAACGAGGGCCTCCTACAATGAGCAGTTCTTC. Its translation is CASSLTRASYNEQFF.

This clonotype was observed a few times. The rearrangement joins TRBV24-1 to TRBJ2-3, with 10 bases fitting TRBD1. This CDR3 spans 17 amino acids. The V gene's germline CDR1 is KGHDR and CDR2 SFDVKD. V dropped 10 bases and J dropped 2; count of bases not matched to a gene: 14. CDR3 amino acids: CATSRRDRGDATDTQYF. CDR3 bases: TGTGCCACGAGTAGGAGGGACAGGGGCGACGCCACAGATACGCAGTATTTT.

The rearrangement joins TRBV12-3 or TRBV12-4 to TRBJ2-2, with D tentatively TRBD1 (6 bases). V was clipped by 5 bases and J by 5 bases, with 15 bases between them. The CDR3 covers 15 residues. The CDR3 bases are TGTGCCAGCAGTCAGAGGTACAGGGATACCGGGGAGCTGTTTTTT. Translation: CASSQRYRDTGELFF.

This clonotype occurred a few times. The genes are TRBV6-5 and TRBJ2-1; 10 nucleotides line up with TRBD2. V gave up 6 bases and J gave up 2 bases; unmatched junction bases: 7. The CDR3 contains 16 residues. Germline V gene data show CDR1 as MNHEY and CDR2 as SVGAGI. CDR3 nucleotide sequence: TGTGCCAGCAGGCTATGGACTAGCGGAACCTACAATGAGCAGTTCTTC. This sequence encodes CASRLWTSGTYNEQFF.

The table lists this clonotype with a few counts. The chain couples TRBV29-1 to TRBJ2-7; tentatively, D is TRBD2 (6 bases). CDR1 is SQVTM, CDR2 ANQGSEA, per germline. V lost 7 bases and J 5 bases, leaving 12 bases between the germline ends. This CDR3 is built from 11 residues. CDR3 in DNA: TGCAGCGCCTTAGGGACTGACGAGCAGTACTTC. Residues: CSALGTDEQYF.

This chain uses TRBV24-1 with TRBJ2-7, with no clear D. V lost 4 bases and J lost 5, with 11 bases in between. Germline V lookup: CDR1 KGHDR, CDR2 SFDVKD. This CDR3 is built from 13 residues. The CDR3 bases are TGTGCCACCAGTGAGTTTGGGTTAGACGAGCAGTACTTC. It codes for CATSEFGLDEQYF.

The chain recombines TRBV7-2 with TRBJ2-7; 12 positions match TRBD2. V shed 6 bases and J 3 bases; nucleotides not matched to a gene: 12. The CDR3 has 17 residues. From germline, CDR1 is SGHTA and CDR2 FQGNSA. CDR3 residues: CASSSRGSSGRVYEQYF. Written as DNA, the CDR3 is TGTGCCAGCAGTTCCAGGGGGTCTAGCGGGAGGGTCTACGAGCAGTACTTC.

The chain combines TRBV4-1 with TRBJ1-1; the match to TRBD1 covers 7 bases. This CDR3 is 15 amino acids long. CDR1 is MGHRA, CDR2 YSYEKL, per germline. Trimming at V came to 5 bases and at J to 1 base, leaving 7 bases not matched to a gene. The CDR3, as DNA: TGCGCCAGCAGCTATCCTGGGACAGAGAACACTGAAGCTTTCTTT. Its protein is CASSYPGTENTEAFF.

CDR3 DNA: TGTGCCAGCAGTTTCCCGGGCATTGGAAACACCATATATTTT. This gives the protein CASSFPGIGNTIYF. The genes are TRBV28 and TRBJ1-3; no reliable D call. This CDR3 contains 14 residues. V lost 3 bases and J lost 3, with 9 bases in between. Germline V lookup: CDR1 MDHEN, CDR2 SYDVKM.